This TCR beta chain comes out of a study of early T cells in non-severe SARS-CoV-2 infection. Overall study: Bulk RNA taken from unsorted whole blood was sequenced, leaving chains unpaired.

Findings and limits, study-wide: VDJdb matching, biased toward anti-spike CD8 responses, missed private and CD4 specificities.

A few counts support this clonotype. Its antigen is not identified. Each single cDNA molecule received a unique molecular identifier. Via MiXCR, TCRdb re-called the 5' RACE reads, giving one row per CDR3 protein. The sample consists of some 78,000 distinct CDR3 sequences, 13% of them appearing once. CDR3 length equals 13 residues. V gave up 8 bases and J gave up 0 bases; unmatched junction bases: 3. CDR1 and CDR2 (germline): MNHEY, SVGEGT. The sample was whole blood. The clonotype was recovered from an adult who was a healthcare worker with PCR-confirmed SARS-CoV-2 infection or an uninfected control (not recorded which). The genes are TRBV6-2 or TRBV6-3 and TRBJ2-5; 7 bases agree with TRBD2. The chain's CDR3 is CASLRGDQETQYF. CDR3 bases: TGTGCCAGCCTACGGGGGGACCAAGAGACCCAGTACTTC.